One and the same sample provided the 10 T cell receptor beta chains below, sequenced in a study of blood T cells in healthy people across ages. For the second PCR, which ran for about 6 to 11 cycles, a sample-barcoded 5' primer and a J-beta primer mix were used. MiXCR was run by TCRdb on the 5' RACE reads, yielding one entry per CDR3 protein. The table shows approximately 1,100,000 distinct CDR3 sequences, with 40% to 50% occurring only once. The sequenced sample was blood. These receptors were obtained from a woman aged 60-75 years in good health.

The V gene is TRBV7-3, the J gene TRBJ2-1; weak D call: TRBD2 (5 bases). Germline lookup yields CDR1 SGHTA and CDR2 FQGTGA. The CDR3 spans 14 residues. V lost 6 bases to trimming and J lost 8 bases, with 17 bases between them. CDR3 in DNA: TGTGCCAGCAGAAAAAACGGGGTGGTGGATGAGCAGTTCTTC. Its translation: CASRKNGVVDEQFF.

The DNA for the CDR3 is TGTGCCAGCAGTCCCAGGAGGGGGGTCTCGGTAGATACGCAGTATTTT. Translation gives CASSPRRGVSVDTQYF. The chain couples TRBV27 to TRBJ2-3; D is tentatively TRBD1 or TRBD2 (6 bases each). The CDR3 is 16 amino acids. Germline assignment: CDR1 MNHEY and CDR2 SMNVEV (reference sequence). V was cut by 5 bases and J by 5 bases, with 20 bases left in between.

The DNA of the CDR3 is TGTGCCAGCAGTTTGGGCGGCTCGAACACCGGGGAGCTGTTTTTT. This codes for CASSLGGSNTGELFF. V usage is TRBV12-3 or TRBV12-4 and J usage is TRBJ2-2; D gene ambiguous. The V end lost 3 bases, the J end lost 0 bases, and 8 bases lay between the germline ends. The CDR3 is 15 amino acids.

The chain has TRBV5-6 and TRBJ2-3; 9 bases agree with TRBD2. This CDR3 has 17 amino acids. Germline V gene lookup returns CDR1 SGHDT and CDR2 YYEEEE. Trimming at V came to 6 bases and at J to 8 bases, leaving 19 bases not matched to a gene. The CDR3: CASNQRGPSGDWGTQYF. The CDR3 DNA follows: TGTGCCAGCAACCAAAGGGGGCCTAGCGGGGACTGGGGTACGCAGTATTTT.

This clonotype was seen a few times. This rearrangement joins TRBV11-2 to TRBJ2-4, with 11 bases fitting TRBD2. The better agreement between TRBJ2-7 and the DNA end casts doubt on the J call. Germline CDR1 reads SGHAT; CDR2 reads FQNNGV. There are 18 residues in the CDR3. The CDR3, as DNA: TGTGCCAGCACCCGGGACAGGGCACTAGCGGGAGTGGAGAACGAGCAGTACTTC. Amino acids: CASTRDRALAGVENEQYF.

This clonotype was counted a few times. The chain employs TRBV20-1 and TRBJ1-5; D remains unclear. The CDR3 is made up of 13 amino acids. Per the germline V gene, CDR1 is DFQATT and CDR2 is SNEGSKA (reference sequence). Trimming cost V 5 bases and J 3 bases, with 11 bases left between them. The DNA of the CDR3 is TGCAGTGCTGGTGGCAGGTTCAATCAGCCCCAGCATTTT. Translated: CSAGGRFNQPQHF.

The J gene is TRBJ2-7, the V gene TRBV7-9; a weak D match, TRBD1 (6 bases). The V end lost 2 bases, the J end lost 7 bases, and 12 bases lay between the germline ends. Germline CDR1 and CDR2: SEHNR and FQNEAQ (reference sequence). The CDR3 totals 13 residues. The CDR3 loop reads CASSLIWGHEQYF. CDR3 DNA sequence: TGTGCCAGCAGCTTAATTTGGGGACATGAGCAGTACTTC.

V and J are TRBV28 and TRBJ1-6; D is possibly TRBD1 (5 bases). This CDR3 has 14 amino acids. Trimming pared 5 bases from V and 3 bases from J, leaving 8 bases between. Germline CDR1 MDHEN, CDR2 SYDVKM. The CDR3 DNA reads as TGTGCCAGCAGTGACAGTTTCTATAATTCACCCCTCCACTTT. Protein product: CASSDSFYNSPLHF.

This clonotype was recorded a few times. This sequence joins TRBV20-1 and TRBJ1-2, with 7 nucleotides matching TRBD1. Germline loops: CDR1 DFQATT, CDR2 SNEGSKA (reference sequence). Trimming removed 5 bases from V and 4 bases from J; junction bases left unmatched: 10. This CDR3 is built from 14 residues. The CDR3 spells CSAPFGTEGYGYTF. CDR3 sequence (DNA): TGCAGTGCTCCCTTCGGGACAGAAGGCTATGGCTACACCTTC.

Only a few counts were recorded for this clonotype. The V gene is TRBV24-1, the J gene TRBJ2-2; D is possibly TRBD2 (5 bases). Germline CDR1 KGHDR, CDR2 SFDVKD. V lost 12 bases and J 5 bases, leaving 15 bases between the germline ends. The CDR3 spans 13 residues. CDR3 in DNA: TGTGCCTCCGAACGGACGGGGACCGGGGAGCTGTTTTTT. Its protein product is CASERTGTGELFF.